This T cell receptor beta chain was sequenced during a study of cytomegalovirus exposure and HLA in healthy donors. Germline CDR1 reads SGHNT; CDR2 reads YENEEA. This CDR3 spans 12 amino acids. Trimming left V 5 bases short and J 7 bases short, with 12 bases between. PCR involved 60 Vbeta and 13 Jbeta primers. Here immunoSEQ multiplex PCR was the method, and the copy in TCRdb shows in-frame clones only, minus some. The data show 100,000 or so clones, roughly 85% seen once. The sample taken for sequencing was PBMCs. This TCR was recovered from a middle-aged woman in good health and CMV-seronegative. The chain employs TRBV11-3 and TRBJ2-7; D perhaps matches TRBD2 (5 bases). CDR3 in amino acids: CASSPGRGEQYF. In DNA, the CDR3 is TGTGCCAGCAGCCCAGGACGAGGGGAGCAGTACTTC.